These T cell receptor beta chains were read from a single sample in a study of identical twins. Via MiXCR, TCRdb re-called the 5' RACE reads, giving one row per CDR3 protein. Of hundreds of thousands of distinct CDR3 sequences in the sample, 15% to 20% were seen once. Separately, the same data were catalogued under a study of T cells expressing NK-cell markers.

Sample: PBMCs. These receptors came from a woman younger than 30 in good health. CDR3s leave out the opening cysteine and the closing phenylalanine or tryptophan. A D gene is named only where the DNA matches it firmly.

j_call v_call d_call cdr3_length cdr3_aa
TRBJ1-1 TRBV27 NA 11 ANSRKGTSEAF
TRBJ2-7 TRBV29-1 TRBD1 12 SVVRGPDHYEQY
TRBJ2-5 TRBV20-1 TRBD2 12 SARAWGGEETQY
TRBJ1-4 TRBV12-3/TRBV12-4 TRBD1 12 ASSDDRGGEKLF
TRBJ1-4 TRBV20-1 NA 12 SAVLRGDIEKLF
TRBJ1-2 TRBV7-9 TRBD1 12 ASSPSTGGNGYT
TRBJ2-2 TRBV6-5 NA 12 ASSFTLGTGELF
TRBJ2-5 TRBV5-1 TRBD2 14 ASSFGSSGARETQY
TRBJ1-1 TRBV5-1 TRBD1 19 ASSLGGTRDSKKPMNTEAF
TRBJ1-1 TRBV7-7 NA 11 ASSLEHHTEAF
TRBJ2-7 TRBV18 NA 12 ASSPGMGGYEQY
TRBJ2-7 TRBV5-1 NA 12 ASSSKTGEDEQY
TRBJ2-3 TRBV3-1 TRBD1 14 ASSLAGTGESDTQY
TRBJ2-2 TRBV12-3/TRBV12-4 TRBD1 13 ASSPRDRVTGELF
TRBJ2-1 TRBV5-1 NA 13 ASSLEMGTYNEQF
TRBJ2-1 TRBV9 TRBD2 17 ASSATGTSGGYTYNEQF
TRBJ2-5 TRBV7-9 NA 11 ASSSPAQETQY
TRBJ1-5 TRBV12-3/TRBV12-4 NA 10 ASSPGGAPQH
TRBJ2-1 TRBV12-3/TRBV12-4 NA 9 ATREYNEQF
TRBJ2-1 TRBV7-6 TRBD2 12 ASRDLAGTPEQF
TRBJ1-3 TRBV5-5 NA 10 ASTLAGNTIY
TRBJ1-5 TRBV6-1 NA 11 ASRLSANQPQH
TRBJ2-7 TRBV2 NA 11 ASSVRWDYEQY
TRBJ2-2 TRBV12-5 TRBD1 13 ASGLGQDYTGELF
TRBJ2-1 TRBV20-1 NA 10 SATGPGNEQF
TRBJ2-3 TRBV7-9 TRBD2 15 ASSLDETSGSTDTQY
TRBJ1-5 TRBV28 NA 13 ASTQTGASGQPQH
TRBJ2-5 TRBV5-6 NA 12 ASSLTRGGETQY
TRBJ2-5 TRBV3-1 NA 12 ASSQSDGQETQY
TRBJ2-7 TRBV12-3/TRBV12-4 TRBD1 12 ASSLVGGMDEQY
TRBJ2-3 TRBV5-1 TRBD2 11 ASRGGMSDTQY
TRBJ2-6 TRBV20-1 TRBD2 16 SARDFSGRASGANVLT
TRBJ2-3 TRBV7-9 TRBD2 14 ASSPAGGGATDTQY
TRBJ2-7 TRBV12-5 NA 11 ASEFPGVAEQY
TRBJ2-5 TRBV5-1 NA 11 ASSAQGPETQY
TRBJ2-7 TRBV7-2 NA 11 ASSSYRSYEQY
TRBJ1-4 TRBV20-1 NA 13 SARDVLATNEKLF
TRBJ1-2 TRBV7-9 NA 11 ASRKGGERGYT
TRBJ2-2 TRBV7-2 NA 12 ASSLFLVSGELF
TRBJ2-7 TRBV25-1 TRBD2 12 ASRKTSGRFEQY
TRBJ2-1 TRBV5-1 TRBD2 14 ASSLRTSGRGNEQF
TRBJ2-3 TRBV20-1 NA 12 SARDMGATDTQY
TRBJ1-1 TRBV29-1 NA 13 SVGSRGGVGTEAF
TRBJ2-7 TRBV6-5 NA 12 ASSYTPFWNEQY
TRBJ2-1 TRBV5-1 TRBD2 16 ASSPWTSGTSSYNEQF
TRBJ1-2 TRBV6-1 NA 11 ASRETGNYGYT
TRBJ2-1 TRBV9 TRBD2 13 ASSVETSGRNEQF
TRBJ1-2 TRBV6-1 NA 13 ASSAIATGTYGYT
TRBJ2-1 TRBV12-3/TRBV12-4 NA 9 ASSRLSFLF
TRBJ2-2 TRBV6-5 NA 10 ASRDRGGELF
TRBJ2-1 TRBV14 NA 10 ASSPGRGLQF
TRBJ2-3 TRBV5-5 NA 15 ASSLAEWKGTTDTQY